This T cell receptor beta chain was profiled in a study of blood T cell repertoires in COVID-19. Study background: Whether acute or convalescent, the COVID-19 samples came from the United States, Italy and Spain.

The germline gives CDR1 MDHEN, CDR2 SYDVKM. V shed 4 bases and J shed 3 bases, with 12 bases lying between them. The CDR3 is made up of 15 amino acids. In the original workflow: Reference gene primer amplification yielded estimated nucleated cell counts. Some clones are missing from TCRdb's copy, which holds only in-frame ones; the method was immunoSEQ multiplex PCR. V and J calls and clone size follow that table, whereas D and trimming were derived from the DNA. In the table there are roughly 180,000 clones, over 80% of which are singletons. Grouping used clinical history reported by participants in a survey and questionnaire.

This receptor was obtained from a woman aged 55 to 70 who had recovered from COVID-19. The specimen sequenced was PBMCs or T cells enriched from blood (not recorded which). J is TRBJ1-4 and V is TRBV28; D perhaps matches TRBD1 (5 bases). The CDR3 loop reads CASSSTTASNEKLFF. DNA for the CDR3: TGTGCCAGCAGTTCGACGACAGCCTCTAATGAAAAACTGTTTTTT.